These 18 T cell receptor beta chains share one sample of origin, sequenced in a study of T cell clonality in common variable immunodeficiency. The assay was immunoSEQ multiplex PCR, and TCRdb's table has in-frame clones only and misses some. Observed in the sample are tens of thousands of clones, none of them singletons. Material: peripheral blood mononuclear cells. Receptor source: a person aged 18 to 70 in good health.

Ten or more counts support this clone. The read comes to an end 3 residues before the CDR3 does, leaving the germline J gene to fill in the end. The J gene is TRBJ1-5, the V gene TRBV30; tentatively, D is TRBD1 (6 bases). Germline values: CDR1 GTSNPN, CDR2 SVGIG (reference sequence). The CDR3 totals 13 residues. V was cut by 1 base and J by 7 bases, with 11 bases left in between. The CDR3 spells CAWSGTARQPQHF. CDR3 bases read: TGTGCCTGGAGTGGGACAGCTCGCCAGCCC.

This clone was seen repeatedly, ten times or more. The missing CDR3 end, 3 residues past where the read stops, is filled in from the germline J gene. V and J are TRBV30 and TRBJ2-5; 7 bases match TRBD1. CDR1 is GTSNPN and CDR2 is SVGIG in the germline V gene (reference sequence). The CDR3 consists of 13 residues. The V and J ends lost 6 bases and 4 bases, in that order; junction bases with no gene match: 8. The part of the CDR3 DNA that was read is TGTGCCTGCTCGACAGGGTCGACAGAGACC. It encodes CACSTGSTET. From start to end, the CDR3 is CACSTGSTETQYF.

This clone was seen repeatedly, ten times or more. The sequence runs out 3 residues before the end of the CDR3; the remainder is reconstructed from the germline J gene. This chain links TRBV4-1 with TRBJ2-5; TRBD2 matches 9 bases. J lost 5 bases, V lost 1 base, and 8 bases had no gene match. CDR3 length equals 16 residues. The germline V gene has CDR1 MGHRA and CDR2 YSYEKL. The chain's CDR3 is CASSQVVWRGGETQYF. CDR3 DNA, as far as it was read: TGCGCCAGCAGCCAAGTCGTTTGGCGGGGGGGGGAGACC.

Ten or more counts support this clone. The sequenced part of the CDR3 DNA is TGTGCCAGCAGCCCGGGGGGCGAG. It codes for CASSPGGE. The whole CDR3 is CASSPGGEQYF. The chain has TRBV14 and TRBJ2-7; 7 bases align to TRBD2. Sequencing ends 3 residues short of the CDR3 end; the germline J gene provides the rest. V dropped 4 bases and J dropped 6; count of bases not matched to a gene: 0. The CDR3 has 11 amino acids. CDR1 SGHDN and CDR2 FVKESK come from the germline V gene.

In this sample, this clone turned up many times. The observed sequence ends 3 residues before the CDR3 terminus, with the missing tail filled in from the germline J gene. The V call is TRBV20-1, the J call TRBJ1-6; D is perhaps TRBD1 (6 bases). Trimming took 3 bases from V and 2 from J, leaving 17 bases between them. The CDR3 contains 17 residues. Germline CDR1 reads DFQATT; CDR2 reads SNEGSKA (reference sequence). The sequenced CDR3 bases are TGCAGTGCTAGGAGGACAGATGGCTACACCTATAATTCACCC. It yields the protein CSARRTDGYTYNSP. In full, the CDR3 is CSARRTDGYTYNSPLHF.

This clone was counted between two and nine times. The read gets to within 3 residues of the CDR3 end, and the germline J gene fills in the rest. This chain connects TRBV30 to TRBJ1-2, with D possibly being TRBD1 (6 bases). In germline, CDR1 is GTSNPN, CDR2 SVGIG (reference sequence). CDR3 size: 13 residues. The CDR3 region is CAWAGASTGDYTF. Partial CDR3 DNA: TGTGCCTGGGCAGGGGCCAGTACCGGGGAC.

This clone was recorded at least ten times. The read halts 3 residues ahead of the CDR3 end, with the missing end drawn from the germline J gene. This rearrangement joins TRBV19 to TRBJ2-3, with TRBD2 identical over 8 bases. The ends lost 8 bases at V and 5 bases at J; junction bases unmatched: 3. The CDR3 contains 12 residues. Germline assignment: CDR1 LNHDA and CDR2 SQIVND (reference sequence). CDR3 residues: CASARGGDTQYF. CDR3 bases read: TGTGCCAGTGCCCGGGGGGGAGATACG.

A word on this clone: The missing CDR3 end, 3 residues past where the read stops, is filled in from the germline J gene. The gene calls are TRBV2 and TRBJ2-3; 8 bases line up with TRBD1. Trimming removed 2 bases from V and 7 bases from J; junction bases left unmatched: 5. The germline V gene encodes CDR1 SNHLY and CDR2 FYNNEI. The CDR3 length is 14 residues. CDR3 in amino acids: CASSELQGANTQYF. The CDR3 DNA, read in part, is TGTGCCAGCAGTGAATTGCAGGGGGCGAATACG.

This clone was picked up a small number of times. The read finishes 3 residues shy of the CDR3 end, and the germline J gene is used to complete it. The chain joins TRBV7-9 to TRBJ1-2; D is ambiguous. CDR1 and CDR2 (germline): SEHNR, FQNEAQ (reference sequence). There are 12 residues in the CDR3. The sequenced part of the CDR3 DNA is TGTGCCAGCAGCACCGGACTAGCCTCC. Protein: CASSTGLAS. In full, the CDR3 is CASSTGLASYTF.

The CDR3 region is CAISLTGNNEQFF. The covered CDR3 bases are TGTGCCATCAGTTTGACAGGGAACAATGAG. This chain uses TRBV10-3 with TRBJ2-1; 7 bases map to TRBD1. The read is 3 residues too short to cover the CDR3 end, so that end is filled in from the germline J gene. CDR1 ENHRY and CDR2 SYGVKD come from the germline V gene. The CDR3 spans 13 residues. The ends lost 5 bases at V and 5 bases at J; junction bases unmatched: 3.

This clone was seen ten or more times. The read is 3 residues too short to cover the CDR3 end, so that end is filled in from the germline J gene. The chain joins TRBV20-1 to TRBJ2-5; 11 bases align to TRBD1. Germline V lookup: CDR1 DFQATT, CDR2 SNEGSKA (reference sequence). The trim removed 3 bases at V and 0 bases at J, leaving 12 bases unmatched. This CDR3 is built from 18 residues. CDR3 DNA, as far as it was read: TGCAGTGCTAGCGGGACAGGGGGTCTCGGAGGGTACCAAGAGACC. Protein: CSASGTGGLGGYQET. The entire CDR3 sequence reads CSASGTGGLGGYQETQYF.

In its sample, this clone was seen many times. The read finishes 3 residues shy of the CDR3 end, and the germline J gene is used to complete it. This chain connects TRBV2 to TRBJ2-3; TRBD1 matches 9 bases. V was pared by 3 bases and J by 0 bases, with 4 bases of the junction left unmatched. The germline gives CDR1 SNHLY, CDR2 FYNNEI. There are 16 residues in the CDR3. The sequenced CDR3 bases are TGTGCCAGCAGTGAGGGACAGGGAACTAGCACAGATACG. It is translated as CASSEGQGTSTDT. The CDR3 in full is CASSEGQGTSTDTQYF.

This clone came up a few times. The missing CDR3 end, 3 residues past where the read stops, is filled in from the germline J gene. V usage is TRBV5-1 and J usage is TRBJ1-5, with TRBD1 as a possible D gene (5 bases). Germline values: CDR1 SGHRS, CDR2 YFSETQ. The CDR3 is made up of 15 amino acids. The V and J ends lost 0 bases and 3 bases respectively, with 10 bases between them. The CDR3 loop reads CASSLGPGDNQPQHF. The sequenced CDR3 bases are TGCGCCAGCAGCTTGGGTCCGGGGGACAATCAGCCC.

This clone was counted many times. The read halts 3 residues ahead of the CDR3 end, with the missing end drawn from the germline J gene. The V and J genes are TRBV30 and TRBJ1-1, with TRBD1 as a possible D gene (6 bases). The CDR3 is 13 residues long. The V and J ends lost 2 bases and 4 bases respectively, with 11 bases between them. Germline V lookup: CDR1 GTSNPN, CDR2 SVGIG (reference sequence). This CDR3 is CAWSIGQFTEAFF. Incomplete CDR3 DNA: TGTGCCTGGAGTATCGGACAGTTCACTGAA.

The table lists this clone with many counts. The read ends 3 residues shy of where the CDR3 ends; the end is completed using the germline J gene. The rearrangement uses TRBV9 and TRBJ1-1; tentative D call: TRBD1 (5 bases). Between the trimmed V and J ends, which lost 0 bases and 2 bases, there was a span of 8 bases. The length of the CDR3 is 14 residues. CDR1 and CDR2 (germline): SGDLS, YYNGEE. CDR3 protein: CASSVGGSNTEAFF. CDR3 DNA (partial): TGTGCCAGCAGCGTAGGGGGCAGTAACACTGAA.

This clone was found many times. The read ends 3 residues shy of where the CDR3 ends; the end is completed using the germline J gene. The V call is TRBV2, the J call TRBJ2-7; tentative D call: TRBD2 (5 bases). This CDR3 comprises 16 residues. Trimming shortened V by 4 bases and J by 2 bases, and 18 bases separated the two germline ends. The germline V gene encodes CDR1 SNHLY and CDR2 FYNNEI. The sequenced part of the CDR3 DNA is TGTGCCAGCAGTGTTCTCACGGGGAATACTCCCTACGAG. Residues: CASSVLTGNTPYE. From start to end, the CDR3 is CASSVLTGNTPYEQYF.

This clone was observed many times. The sequence runs out 3 residues before the end of the CDR3; the remainder is reconstructed from the germline J gene. V usage is TRBV7-8 and J usage is TRBJ2-2, with 7 bases matching TRBD2. Losses at the gene ends were 1 base for V and 6 bases for J; bases not matched to a gene: 5. CDR1 is SGHVS, CDR2 FQNEAQ, per germline. This CDR3 is built from 15 residues. CDR3 DNA (partial): TGTGCCAGCAGCTTAGTCTCGGGGGGACCCGGGGAG. Protein product: CASSLVSGGPGE. The full CDR3 protein is CASSLVSGGPGELFF.

In its sample, this clone was seen many times. The read ends 3 residues early relative to the CDR3; the germline J gene fills the gap. The rearrangement uses TRBV10-3 and TRBJ1-2; possible D gene TRBD1, 5 bases. Trimming removed 1 base from V and 3 bases from J, with 15 bases in between. Germline V gene lookup returns CDR1 ENHRY and CDR2 SYGVKD. This CDR3 is built from 16 residues. CDR3 bases read: TGTGCCATCAGTGAGTGGGGCTCAGGCCCTTACTATGGC. It encodes CAISEWGSGPYYG. From start to end, the CDR3 is CAISEWGSGPYYGYTF.